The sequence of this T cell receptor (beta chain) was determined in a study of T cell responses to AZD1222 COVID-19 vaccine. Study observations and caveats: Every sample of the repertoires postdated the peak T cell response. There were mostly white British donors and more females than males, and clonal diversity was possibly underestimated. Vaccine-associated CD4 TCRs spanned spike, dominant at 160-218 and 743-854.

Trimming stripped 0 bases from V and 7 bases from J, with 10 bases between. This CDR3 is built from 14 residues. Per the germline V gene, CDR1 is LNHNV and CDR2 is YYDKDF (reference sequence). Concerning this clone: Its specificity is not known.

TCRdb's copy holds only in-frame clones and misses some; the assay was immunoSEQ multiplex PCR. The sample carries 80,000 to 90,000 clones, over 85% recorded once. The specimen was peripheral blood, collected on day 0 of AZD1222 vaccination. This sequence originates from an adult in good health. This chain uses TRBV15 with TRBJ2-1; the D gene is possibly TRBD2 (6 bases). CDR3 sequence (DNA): TGTGCCACCAGCAGAGACCCAGGGAGGAATGAGCAGTTCTTC. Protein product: CATSRDPGRNEQFF.